This T cell receptor beta chain was profiled in a study of T cells after posttransplantation cyclophosphamide. Whole-study results and caveats: Recipient CMV seropositivity and CMV reactivation strongly tracked TRB clonality. Tissue-infiltrating T cells from skin or gut overlapped little with blood T cells. Later blood repertoires were often dominated by clones from the donor CD8+ memory compartment.

Generated by immunoSEQ multiplex PCR, the TCRdb table keeps only in-frame clones and is missing some. The sample has several thousand clones; roughly 88% are singletons. This CDR3 contains 14 residues. The germline CDR1 and CDR2 sequences are GTSNPN and SVGIG (reference sequence). On this clone: As yet, its antigen is unknown.

Treatment was busulfan-fludarabine conditioning, a marrow graft, and cyclophosphamide on days +3 and +4. Sequences were derived from CD4+ T cells sorted from blood, sampled 1404 days after allogeneic stem cell transplant with posttransplant cyclophosphamide. The rearrangement links TRBV30 to TRBJ2-3; possible D gene TRBD1, 8 bases. The receptor was derived from a female patient between 50 and 59 years old who received an allogeneic stem cell transplant from a related donor, was CMV-positive, and had no GVHD. Some T cells here may be from the graft donor. The CDR3 DNA sequence: TGTGCTGTACAGGGGGGGCTTAGCACAGATACGCAGTATTTT. This codes for CAVQGGLSTDTQYF. Drawing the rest from reference TRBV30 and TRBJ2-3, the complete variable domain is SQTIHQWPATLVQPVGSPLSLECTVEGTSNPNLYWYRQAAGRGLQLLFYSVGIGQISSEVPQNLSASRPQDRQFILSSKKLLLSDSGFYLCAVQGGLSTDTQYFGPGTRLTVL.